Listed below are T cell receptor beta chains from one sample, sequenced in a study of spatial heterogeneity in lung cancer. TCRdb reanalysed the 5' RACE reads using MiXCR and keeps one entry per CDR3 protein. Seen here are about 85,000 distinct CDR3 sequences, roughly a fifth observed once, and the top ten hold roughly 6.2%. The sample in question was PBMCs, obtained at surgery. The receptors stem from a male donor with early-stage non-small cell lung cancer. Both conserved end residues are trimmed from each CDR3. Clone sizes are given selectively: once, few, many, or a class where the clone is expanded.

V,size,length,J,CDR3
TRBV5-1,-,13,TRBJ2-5,ASSLVGRGLETQY
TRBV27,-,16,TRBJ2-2,ASSLLLSGGINTGELF
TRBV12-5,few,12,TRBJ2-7,ASGADSITYEQY
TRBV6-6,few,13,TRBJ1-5,ASSYSPHSNQPQH
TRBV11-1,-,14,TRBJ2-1,ASSFGRWDSGNKQF
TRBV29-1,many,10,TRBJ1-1,SVGGQNTEAF
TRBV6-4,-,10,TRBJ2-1,ASRNSYNEQF
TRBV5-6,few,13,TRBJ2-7,ASSFARGGPYEQY
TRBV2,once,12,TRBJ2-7,ASRDWRPSYEQY
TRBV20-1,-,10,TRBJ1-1,SAREQVGEAF
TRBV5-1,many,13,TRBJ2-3,ASSFGQAGTDTQY
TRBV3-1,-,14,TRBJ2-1,AGSQDQASGRYEQF
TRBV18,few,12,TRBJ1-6,ASSLRGWESPLH
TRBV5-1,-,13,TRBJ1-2,ASSPSPDRASAAT
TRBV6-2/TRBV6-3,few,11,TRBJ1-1,ASRYQGGTEAF
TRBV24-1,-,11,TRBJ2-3,ATSDLSGDTQY
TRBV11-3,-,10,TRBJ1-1,ASSFQNTEAF
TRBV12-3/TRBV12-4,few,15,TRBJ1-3,ASSLGGGLSSGNTIY
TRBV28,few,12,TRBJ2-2,ASSEGGTRGELF
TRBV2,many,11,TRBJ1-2,ASSENRNYGYT
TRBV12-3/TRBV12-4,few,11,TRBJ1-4,ASRGQYNEKLF
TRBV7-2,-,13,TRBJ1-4,ASSLQGTTNEKLF
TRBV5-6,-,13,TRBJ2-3,ASSLAGLPTDTQY
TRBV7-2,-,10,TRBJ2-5,ASSKRRETQY
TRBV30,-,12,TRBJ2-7,AWKFGTGDYEQY
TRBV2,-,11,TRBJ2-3,ALKRGGADTQY
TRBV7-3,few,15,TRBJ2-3,ASSNREAGTSGNLQY
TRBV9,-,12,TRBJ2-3,ASSVTSGGDTQY